Listed below are T cell receptor beta chains from one sample, sequenced in a study of vaccination and CD4 T cells after COVID-19. TCRdb fed the PCR reads into MiXCR, producing one record per CDR3 protein. The sample has over 20,000 distinct CDR3 sequences; around 50% are singletons. The antigens of these receptors remain unknown. Material: CD4+ T cells from blood, cultured in vitro. The receptors come from a human donor who had recovered from COVID-19. Each CDR3 is given with its conserved first and last residue. The order of the fields is clone size, V gene, D gene, J gene, CDR3 protein, CDR3 DNA. The D gene is left open where the match is weak. The size of a clone is reported for some rows only, either as once, few or many, or as a class for expanded clones.

clone_size: .
v_call: TRBV7-3
d_call: .
j_call: TRBJ1-6
cdr3_aa: CASSLSGQGNSPLHF
cdr3_nt: TGTGCCAGCAGCTTGTCGGGGCAGGGGAATTCACCCCTCCACTTT

clone_size: .
v_call: TRBV28
d_call: .
j_call: TRBJ1-2
cdr3_aa: CASSSSGISQGYGYTF
cdr3_nt: TGTGCCAGCAGTTCTTCCGGGATCTCGCAAGGCTATGGCTACACCTTC

clone_size: .
v_call: TRBV7-9
d_call: .
j_call: TRBJ2-5
cdr3_aa: CASSLTSSARFNEETQYF
cdr3_nt: TGTGCCAGCAGCTTAACCAGTTCGGCGCGCTTTAATGAAGAGACCCAGTACTTC

clone_size: .
v_call: TRBV7-9
d_call: .
j_call: TRBJ1-6
cdr3_aa: CASRSTADNSPLHF
cdr3_nt: TGTGCCAGCAGATCGACGGCCGATAATTCACCCCTCCACTTT

clone_size: .
v_call: TRBV11-3
d_call: .
j_call: TRBJ2-4
cdr3_aa: CASSLGSGAKNIQYF
cdr3_nt: TGTGCCAGCAGCTTAGGTTCGGGGGCGAAAAACATTCAGTACTTC

clone_size: .
v_call: TRBV20-1
d_call: TRBD1
j_call: TRBJ2-5
cdr3_aa: CSADRQGVGTQYF
cdr3_nt: TGCAGTGCTGACCGACAGGGGGTGGGGACCCAGTACTTC

clone_size: few
v_call: TRBV10-3
d_call: .
j_call: TRBJ1-2
cdr3_aa: CAIRVKGANYGYTF
cdr3_nt: TGTGCCATCAGGGTAAAAGGAGCTAACTATGGCTACACCTTC

clone_size: .
v_call: TRBV20-1
d_call: .
j_call: TRBJ1-1
cdr3_aa: CSAQQQLNTEAFF
cdr3_nt: TGCAGTGCCCAGCAACAGTTGAACACTGAAGCTTTCTTT

clone_size: few
v_call: TRBV10-3
d_call: .
j_call: TRBJ2-2
cdr3_aa: CAISSEGDTGELFF
cdr3_nt: TGTGCCATCAGTTCGGAGGGGGACACCGGGGAGCTGTTTTTT

clone_size: .
v_call: TRBV20-1
d_call: TRBD2
j_call: TRBJ2-1
cdr3_aa: CSARDLERTSGSYNEQFF
cdr3_nt: TGCAGTGCTAGAGACCTCGAACGGACTAGCGGGAGTTACAATGAGCAGTTCTTC

clone_size: .
v_call: TRBV10-3
d_call: .
j_call: TRBJ2-5
cdr3_aa: CAISESTAGILQETQYF
cdr3_nt: TGTGCCATCAGTGAGTCGACGGCAGGGATATTACAAGAGACCCAGTACTTC

clone_size: .
v_call: TRBV21-1
d_call: .
j_call: TRBJ1-5
cdr3_aa: CASSGSLQPQHF
cdr3_nt: TGTGCCAGCAGCGGGAGCCTTCAGCCCCAGCATTTT

clone_size: .
v_call: TRBV7-9
d_call: .
j_call: TRBJ1-4
cdr3_aa: CASSFGTDNEKLFF
cdr3_nt: TGTGCCAGCAGCTTCGGGACGGATAATGAAAAACTGTTTTTT

clone_size: .
v_call: TRBV12-3/TRBV12-4
d_call: .
j_call: TRBJ2-7
cdr3_aa: CASSWGENYEQYF
cdr3_nt: TGTGCCAGCAGTTGGGGGGAGAACTACGAGCAGTACTTC